The present entry profiles one T cell receptor beta chain with its context. This specimen comes from a study of blood T cell repertoires in COVID-19. On the study more broadly: Material from acute and convalescent COVID-19 was sourced from the United States, Italy and Spain. Sample material is recorded as cDNA or gDNA derived from T cells, B-cell-depleted T cells, or PBMCs.

Profiling relied on immunoSEQ multiplex PCR, and the TCRdb table lists in-frame clones only, not all of them. The table records about 240,000 clones, roughly 88% of them present only once. V lost 6 bases and J lost 2, with 11 bases in between. Germline V CDR1 and CDR2: LNHDA, SQIVND (reference sequence). The CDR3 is made up of 14 amino acids. Sequenced: peripheral blood. The chain couples TRBV19 to TRBJ1-5, with D perhaps TRBD1 (6 bases). The sequence derives from a woman aged 30 to 39 with acute or convalescent COVID-19. The DNA of the CDR3 is TGTGCCAGTAGGGCAGGGGATCGCAATCAGCCCCAGCATTTT. Encoded protein: CASRAGDRNQPQHF. Using reference TRBV19 and TRBJ1-5 for the parts outside the CDR3, the full variable domain is DGGITQSPKYLFRKEGQNVTLSCEQNLNHDAMYWYRQDPGQGLRLIYYSQIVNDFQKGDIAEGYSVSREKKESFPLTVTSAQKNPTAFYLCASRAGDRNQPQHFGDGTRLSIL.